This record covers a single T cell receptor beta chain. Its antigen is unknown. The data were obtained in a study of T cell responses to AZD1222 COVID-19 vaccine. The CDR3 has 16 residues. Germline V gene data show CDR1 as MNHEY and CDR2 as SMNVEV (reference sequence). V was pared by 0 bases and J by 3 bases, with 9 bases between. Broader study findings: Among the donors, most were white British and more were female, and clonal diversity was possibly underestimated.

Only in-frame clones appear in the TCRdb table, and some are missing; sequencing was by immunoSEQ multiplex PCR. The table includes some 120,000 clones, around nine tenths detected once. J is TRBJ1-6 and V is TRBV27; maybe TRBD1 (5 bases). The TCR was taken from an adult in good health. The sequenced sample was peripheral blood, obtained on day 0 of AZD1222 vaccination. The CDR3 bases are TGTGCCAGCAGTTTATCAACCGACAGCTATAATTCACCCCTCCACTTT. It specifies CASSLSTDSYNSPLHF.